What follows are 27 T cell receptor beta chains derived from one specimen sequenced in a study of blood T cell repertoires in COVID-19. Clones were sequenced by immunoSEQ multiplex PCR, and TCRdb holds only the in-frame ones, with some missing. The sample contains more than 250,000 clones, roughly 91% of which appear only once. What was sequenced was peripheral blood. The receptors originated from a man aged 50 to 59 with active or convalescent COVID-19.

CDR3 bases: TGTGCCAGTAGTACTAGCGGGATCTCCTACGAGCAGTACTTC. It is translated as CASSTSGISYEQYF. This chain links TRBV19 with TRBJ2-7; 9 bases are a match to TRBD2. This CDR3 comprises 14 residues. The V segment lost 4 bases and the J segment 0 bases; nucleotides outside the gene matches: 1. The germline V gene encodes CDR1 LNHDA and CDR2 SQIVND (reference sequence).

About this clone itself: Other DNA sequences of this sample code for an identical CDR3. The gene calls are TRBV5-1 and TRBJ2-1; 13 nucleotides align to TRBD2. CDR1 and CDR2 (germline): SGHRS, YFSETQ. The V segment lost 0 bases and the J segment 6 bases; nucleotides outside the gene matches: 3. The CDR3 has 16 amino acids. CDR3 nucleotides: TGCGCCAGCAGCTTGGAACTAGCGGGAGGGCCCAATGAGCAGTTCTTC. It yields the protein CASSLELAGGPNEQFF.

The V and J genes are TRBV7-6 and TRBJ1-1, with 7 bases aligning to TRBD1. Germline V lookup: CDR1 SGHVS, CDR2 FNYEAQ. J gave up 8 bases and V 5 bases, and 23 bases lay outside the gene matches. The CDR3 consists of 18 residues. This CDR3 is CASSTRKKNRGQGPEAFF. In nucleotides, the CDR3 is TGTGCCAGCAGCACTAGAAAAAAAAACAGGGGACAAGGGCCGGAAGCTTTCTTT. Combining the CDR3 with reference TRBV7-6 and TRBJ1-1 gives the whole variable domain GAGVSQSPRYKVTKRGQDVALRCDPISGHVSLYWYRQALGQGPEFLTYFNYEAQQDKSGLPNDRFSAERPEGSISTLTIQRTEQRDSAMYRCASSTRKKNRGQGPEAFFGQGTRLTVV.

The V call is TRBV9, the J call TRBJ2-1; 9 nucleotides align to TRBD2. Germline-derived CDR1 and CDR2 are SGDLS and YYNGEE. This CDR3 has 16 residues. The V segment lost 1 base and the J segment 7 bases; nucleotides outside the gene matches: 9. Here the CDR3 reads CASSVQSGRMGNEQFF. CDR3 coding DNA: TGTGCCAGCAGCGTACAGAGCGGGAGGATGGGGAATGAGCAGTTCTTC.

V and J are TRBV25-1 and TRBJ2-3; D may be TRBD1 (9 bases). The CDR3 loop spans 15 amino acids. Trimming left V 6 bases short and J 7 bases short, with 20 bases between. Germline lookup yields CDR1 MGHDK and CDR2 SYGVNS. For the CDR3, the DNA is TGTGCCAGCAGGAGACCGGGGGGGACAGGGCATACGCAGTATTTT. The encoded protein is CASRRPGGTGHTQYF.

In nucleotides, the CDR3 is TGTGCCAGCAGGCGACAGGGGGGAAACTATGGCTACACCTTC. Translation gives CASRRQGGNYGYTF. The gene calls are TRBV6-5 and TRBJ1-2; 9 bases map to TRBD1. Germline trimming cut 6 bases from V and 2 bases from J; bases unmatched to any gene: 4. Per the germline V gene, CDR1 is MNHEY and CDR2 is SVGAGI. This CDR3 has 14 residues.

This clone occurred once. This sequence joins TRBV5-5 and TRBJ1-3; 9 bases agree with TRBD1. Germline assignment: CDR1 SGHKS and CDR2 YYEKEE (reference sequence). CDR3 length: 15 amino acids. V dropped 0 bases and J dropped 6; count of bases not matched to a gene: 4. CDR3 bases: TGTGCCAGCAGCTTGGCCGACAGGGGGATAAACACCATATATTTT. It specifies CASSLADRGINTIYF.

V is TRBV2 and J is TRBJ2-1; weak D call: TRBD2 (5 bases). CDR1 is SNHLY and CDR2 is FYNNEI in the germline V gene. Trimming took off 8 bases at V and 0 bases at J, with 14 bases between the two ends. The CDR3 sequence is 15 residues long. CDR3 protein: CASVLASLSYNEQFF. The DNA of the CDR3 is TGTGCCAGCGTCTTAGCGTCACTCTCCTACAATGAGCAGTTCTTC.

Only one count was recorded for this clone. The rearrangement links TRBV29-1 to TRBJ2-3; no clear D gene. The CDR3 sequence is 12 residues long. Germline V gene sequence: CDR1 SQVTM, CDR2 ANQGSEA. Trimming pared 1 base from V and 5 bases from J, leaving 7 bases between. DNA for the CDR3: TGCAGCGTTGAAGGGCTCAAAGATACGCAGTATTTT. Its protein is CSVEGLKDTQYF.

This chain connects TRBV10-2 to TRBJ1-6, with D maybe TRBD1 (6 bases). CDR1 WSHSY and CDR2 SAAADI come from the germline V gene. The length of the CDR3 is 13 residues. The V gene lost 8 bases and the J gene lost 2 bases, with 7 bases spanning the gap. The DNA of the CDR3 is TGCGCCAGCTGGGACACCTATAATTCACCCCTCCACTTT. Its protein is CASWDTYNSPLHF.

The J gene is TRBJ2-3, the V gene TRBV19; D uncertain. CDR1 and CDR2 (germline): LNHDA, SQIVND (reference sequence). CDR3 length: 14 residues. Trimming left V 6 bases short and J 0 bases short, with 10 bases between. CDR3 nucleotide sequence: TGTGCCAGTAGGCAGTCCGATAGCACAGATACGCAGTATTTT. Protein: CASRQSDSTDTQYF. Based on the CDR3 plus reference TRBV19 and TRBJ2-3, the full variable domain is DGGITQSPKYLFRKEGQNVTLSCEQNLNHDAMYWYRQDPGQGLRLIYYSQIVNDFQKGDIAEGYSVSREKKESFPLTVTSAQKNPTAFYLCASRQSDSTDTQYFGPGTRLTVL.

The rearrangement uses TRBV5-4 and TRBJ1-1; 7 bases agree with TRBD1. This CDR3 has 13 residues. V shed 0 bases, J shed 11 bases, and the junction held 7 bases outside the gene matches. The germline V gene encodes CDR1 SGHNT and CDR2 YYREEE (reference sequence). For the CDR3, the DNA is TGTGCCAGCAGCTTGGTTCCCAGGGGGGCGGCTTTCTTT. This gives the protein CASSLVPRGAAFF.

The V and J genes are TRBV5-6 and TRBJ2-7; D is possibly TRBD1 (6 bases). The length of the CDR3 is 17 residues. Germline V lookup: CDR1 SGHDT, CDR2 YYEEEE. V was pared by 1 base and J by 1 base, with 18 bases between. The CDR3 spells CASSLRLAGVSSYEQYF. The CDR3 nucleotides read TGTGCCAGCAGCTTGAGATTGGCAGGGGTCAGTTCCTACGAGCAGTACTTC.

This clone was detected a few times. This chain joins TRBV19 and TRBJ2-1, with 13 bases that match TRBD2. The CDR3 totals 17 residues. Germline V gene lookup returns CDR1 LNHDA and CDR2 SQIVND (reference sequence). Unmatched junction bases numbered 12, after V lost 6 bases and J lost 7 bases. The CDR3 loop reads CASSPYRLAGGGNEQFF. CDR3 DNA: TGTGCCAGTAGCCCATACCGACTAGCGGGAGGAGGAAATGAGCAGTTCTTC.

The chain couples TRBV7-8 to TRBJ1-2, with 7 bases aligning to TRBD1. Trimming removed 2 bases from V and 6 bases from J; junction bases left unmatched: 6. Germline V gene sequence: CDR1 SGHVS, CDR2 FQNEAQ. The length of the CDR3 is 14 residues. In nucleotides, the CDR3 is TGTGCCAGCAGCTTATCAGGGGGTGTAGATGGCTACACCTTC. Translating it yields CASSLSGGVDGYTF.

The CDR3 region is CASSVRGKQYF. CDR3 nucleotide sequence: TGTGCCAGCAGCGTCAGGGGAAAGCAGTACTTC. The J gene is TRBJ2-7, the V gene TRBV2; D is perhaps TRBD1 (6 bases). Germline CDR1 is SNHLY and CDR2 is FYNNEI. The CDR3 runs to 11 residues. Trimming stripped 6 bases from V and 8 bases from J, with 11 bases between.

V usage is TRBV7-9 and J usage is TRBJ2-1; D is unresolved. V was pared by 4 bases and J by 12 bases, with 19 bases between. Per the germline V gene, CDR1 is SEHNR and CDR2 is FQNEAQ (reference sequence). The CDR3 extends over 14 amino acids. CDR3 nucleotides: TGTGCCAGCAGCTCCGCCCAAAGCCCGTTTGTGCAGTTCTTC. Protein: CASSSAQSPFVQFF.

The chain combines TRBV6-5 with TRBJ2-7; D is possibly TRBD2 (5 bases). V was clipped by 6 bases and J by 3 bases, with 12 bases between them. The CDR3 totals 13 residues. Germline V CDR1 and CDR2: MNHEY, SVGAGI. CDR3 in DNA: TGTGCCAGCAGGTCCGGGGTGAACTACGAGCAGTACTTC. Protein sequence: CASRSGVNYEQYF.

The chain has TRBV3-1 (or the pseudogene TRBV3-2) and TRBJ2-5; the match to TRBD2 covers 12 bases. V was pared by 0 bases and J by 4 bases, with 3 bases of the junction left unmatched. The germline CDR1 and CDR2 sequences are LGHDT and YNNKEL (reference sequence). This CDR3 has 16 residues. CDR3 in amino acids: CASSQDLAGGTETQYF. CDR3 bases: TGTGCCAGCAGCCAAGACCTAGCGGGAGGGACAGAGACCCAGTACTTC.

The chain is built from TRBV15 and TRBJ2-3, with D possibly being TRBD2 (5 bases). The CDR3 consists of 14 residues. The V end lost 0 bases, the J end lost 10 bases, and 14 bases lay between the germline ends. From germline, CDR1 is LNHNV and CDR2 YYDKDF (reference sequence). CDR3 region: CATSRDREARAQYF. The CDR3 bases are TGTGCCACCAGCAGAGATCGGGAAGCTCGGGCGCAGTATTTT.

The chain combines TRBV15 with TRBJ2-7, with TRBD2 matching over 8 bases. The germline V gene has CDR1 LNHNV and CDR2 YYDKDF (reference sequence). The CDR3 covers 15 residues. Unmatched junction bases numbered 2, after V lost 0 bases and J lost 1 base. The CDR3 here is CATSRDTSGSYEQYF. The CDR3 nucleotides read TGTGCCACCAGCAGAGACACTAGCGGATCCTACGAGCAGTACTTC.

J is TRBJ2-7 and V is TRBV27; possibly TRBD1 for D (5 bases). This CDR3 region has 14 residues. The germline CDR1 and CDR2 sequences are MNHEY and SMNVEV (reference sequence). Trimming left V 3 bases short and J 2 bases short, with 11 bases between. Written as DNA, the CDR3 is TGTGCCAGCAGTTTGGGGCAGGCAACCTACGAGCAGTACTTC. Amino acids: CASSLGQATYEQYF.

The chain links TRBV12-3 or TRBV12-4 to TRBJ1-1, with D unclear. This CDR3 has 13 amino acids. Trimming took 3 bases from V and 5 from J, leaving 10 bases between them. In nucleotides, the CDR3 is TGTGCCAGCAGTTTCTCGGGAGGGACTGAAGCTTTCTTT. Translation gives CASSFSGGTEAFF.

The chain uses TRBV6-5 and TRBJ1-6; D remains unclear. Per the germline V gene, CDR1 is MNHEY and CDR2 is SVGAGI. Trimming pared 8 bases from V and 7 bases from J, leaving 6 bases between. The CDR3 covers 11 residues. CDR3 region: CASGQNSPLHF. CDR3 DNA: TGTGCCAGCGGCCAAAATTCACCCCTCCACTTT.

The chain links TRBV7-8 to TRBJ2-7, with 10 bases identical to TRBD1. CDR3 size: 16 residues. V shed 5 bases and J 2 bases; nucleotides not matched to a gene: 9. Germline lookup yields CDR1 SGHVS and CDR2 FQNEAQ. CDR3 nucleotides: TGTGCCAGCAGCAAGGGGGGACAGGGGAGGACCTACGAGCAGTACTTC. This codes for CASSKGGQGRTYEQYF.

The gene calls are TRBV19 and TRBJ2-1; the match to TRBD1 covers 11 bases. This CDR3 spans 17 amino acids. After removal of 5 bases from V and 4 bases from J, the junction contained 10 bases not matched to a gene. CDR1 and CDR2 (germline): LNHDA, SQIVND (reference sequence). In nucleotides, the CDR3 is TGTGCCAGTAGTGAAGGGACAGGGGGTACCCGATACAATGAGCAGTTCTTC. As protein: CASSEGTGGTRYNEQFF.

The rearrangement joins TRBV10-3 to TRBJ2-1; 7 nucleotides match TRBD2. This CDR3 region has 15 residues. Looked up from germline, CDR1 is ENHRY and CDR2 is SYGVKD. V lost 2 bases and J lost 10; bases outside the gene matches: 11. The CDR3 nucleotides read TGTGCCATCAGTGAGCCGGCACGCACCGGGAGGGAGCAGTTCTTC. As protein: CAISEPARTGREQFF.